This TCR beta chain was captured in a study of blood T cell repertoires in COVID-19. Profiled with immunoSEQ multiplex PCR; TCRdb holds only in-frame clones, not every one. Altogether approximately 250,000 clones are present, around 83% being singletons, with the ten largest covering over 1.5%. Sequenced sample: peripheral blood. This sequence originates from a woman in her 40s who had recovered from COVID-19.

In nucleotides, the CDR3 is TGTGCCAGCAGCGTCGGGATAGCAAGAGAAAAACTGTTTTTT. This gives the protein CASSVGIAREKLFF. This rearrangement joins TRBV7-9 to TRBJ1-4; unclear D gene. CDR3 size: 14 residues. Trimming stripped 5 bases from V and 8 bases from J, with 15 bases between. Germline-derived CDR1 and CDR2 are SEHNR and FQNEAQ (reference sequence).